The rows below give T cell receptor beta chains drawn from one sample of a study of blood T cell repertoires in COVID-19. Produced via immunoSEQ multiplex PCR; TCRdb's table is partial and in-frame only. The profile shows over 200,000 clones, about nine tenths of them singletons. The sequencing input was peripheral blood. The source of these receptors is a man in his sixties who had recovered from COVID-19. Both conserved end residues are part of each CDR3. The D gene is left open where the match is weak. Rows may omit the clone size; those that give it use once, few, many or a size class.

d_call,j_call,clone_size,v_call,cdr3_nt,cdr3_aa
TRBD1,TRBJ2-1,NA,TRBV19,TGTGCCAGTAGAATGACAGGGTCGGGGAATGAGCAGTTCTTC,CASRMTGSGNEQFF
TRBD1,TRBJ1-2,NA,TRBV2,TGTGCCAGCAGTGGAGAGGGGGCTTATGGCTACACCTTC,CASSGEGAYGYTF
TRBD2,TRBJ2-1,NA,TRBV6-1,TGTGCCAGCAGTGAATACGGGACTAGCGGCGCCTACAATGAGCAGTTCTTC,CASSEYGTSGAYNEQFF
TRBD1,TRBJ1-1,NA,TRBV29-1,TGCAGCGGGACCGGGACAGGGAACACTGAAGCTTTCTTT,CSGTGTGNTEAFF
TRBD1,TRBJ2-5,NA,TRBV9,TGTGCCAGCAGCCCCGGCCCGACAGGGGGTTGGCAAGAGACCCAGTACTTC,CASSPGPTGGWQETQYF
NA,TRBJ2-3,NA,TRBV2,TGTGCCAGCACCGGACCTGGGGCCACGCAGTATTTT,CASTGPGATQYF
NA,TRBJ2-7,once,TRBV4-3,TGCGCCAGCAGCCAAGAAGGGACGGGGGACTACGAGCAGTACTTC,CASSQEGTGDYEQYF
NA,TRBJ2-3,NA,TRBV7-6,TGTGCCAGCAGCGTTCAGGTTGATACGCAGTATTTT,CASSVQVDTQYF
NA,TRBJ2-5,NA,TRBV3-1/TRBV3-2,TGTGCCAGCGGCTCTAGGGGAAATTGGGAGACCCAGTACTTC,CASGSRGNWETQYF
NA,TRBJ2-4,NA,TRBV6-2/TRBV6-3,TGTGCCAGCAGTTACTTTTTCCGGGACACCGGTGGCGCCAAAAACATTCAGTACTTC,CASSYFFRDTGGAKNIQYF
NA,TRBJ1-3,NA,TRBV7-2,TGTGCCAGCAGCTTACTCTTTTCTGGAAACACCATATATTTT,CASSLLFSGNTIYF
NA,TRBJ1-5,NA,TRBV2,TGTGCCAGCGCAGACAGATTTAATCAGCCCCAGCATTTT,CASADRFNQPQHF
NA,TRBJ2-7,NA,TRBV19,TGTGCCAGTAGTCCGCCGCCGGGTTGGCCACCGGGAGAGCAGTACTTC,CASSPPPGWPPGEQYF
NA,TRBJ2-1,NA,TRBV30,TGTGCCTGGGAAACGGAGGGCCTGAAGAATGAGCAGTTCTTC,CAWETEGLKNEQFF
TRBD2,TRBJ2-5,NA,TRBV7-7,TGTGCCAGCAGCTTTACGGCTAGCGGGGGGGCCGAGCAAGAGACCCAGTACTTC,CASSFTASGGAEQETQYF
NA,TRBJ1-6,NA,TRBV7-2,TGTGCCAGCAGCTTACTCGGGAGTTCACCCCTCCACTTT,CASSLLGSSPLHF
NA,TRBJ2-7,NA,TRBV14,TGTGCCAGCAGCCAATTAGGTACAGCATCCTCCTACGAGCAGTACTTC,CASSQLGTASSYEQYF
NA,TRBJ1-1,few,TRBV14,TGTGCCAGCAGCCAAGATTTGGGCCAGGTGAACACTGAAGCTTTCTTT,CASSQDLGQVNTEAFF
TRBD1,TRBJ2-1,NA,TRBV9,TGTGCCAGCAGCACCGACAGGGGGGTCTGGGATGAGCAGTTCTTC,CASSTDRGVWDEQFF
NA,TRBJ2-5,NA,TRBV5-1,TGCGCCAGCAGCCCGGGACACCTCTGGGAGACCCAGTACTTC,CASSPGHLWETQYF
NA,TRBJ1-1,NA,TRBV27,TGTGCCAGCAGTTCCACCCCTACCCGTACAGGGAGAACTGAAGCTTTCTTT,CASSSTPTRTGRTEAFF
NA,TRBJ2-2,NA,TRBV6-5,TGTGCCAGCAGCCTTACAGGGCGGCGCACCGGGGAGCTGTTTTTT,CASSLTGRRTGELFF
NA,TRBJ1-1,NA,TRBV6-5,TGTGCCAGCACCAACAGGTTGAACACTGAAGCTTTCTTT,CASTNRLNTEAFF
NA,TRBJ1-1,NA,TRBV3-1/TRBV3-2,TGTGCCAGCAGCCAGACACCTTTGAACACTGAAGCTTTCTTT,CASSQTPLNTEAFF
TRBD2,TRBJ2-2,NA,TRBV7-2,TGTGCCAGCAGCTCAGACATAGCGGGGGGGCGCGGGGAGCTGTTTTTT,CASSSDIAGGRGELFF
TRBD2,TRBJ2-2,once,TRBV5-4,TGTGCCAGCAGCCGGGAGGCTAGCGGGAACACCGGGGAGCTGTTTTTT,CASSREASGNTGELFF
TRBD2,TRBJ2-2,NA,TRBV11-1,TGTGCCAGCAGCTCCTTCGGGCGGGAGGTGTCCGGGGAGCTGTTTTTT,CASSSFGREVSGELFF
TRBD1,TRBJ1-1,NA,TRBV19,TGTGCCAGGACACAGGGGGCGGAGACTGAAGCTTTCTTT,CARTQGAETEAFF
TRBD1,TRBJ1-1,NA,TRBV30,TGTGCCTGGAAGGGACAGGGGCTCTCTGGGGCTTTCTTT,CAWKGQGLSGAFF
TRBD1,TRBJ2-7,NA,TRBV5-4,TGTGCCAGCAGCTTGGGAAGGGACAGCTACGAGCAGTACTTC,CASSLGRDSYEQYF
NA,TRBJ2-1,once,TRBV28,TGTGCCAGCAGCTCCGTACAGGGTATCGAGCAGTTCTTC,CASSSVQGIEQFF
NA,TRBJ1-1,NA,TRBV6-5,TGTGCCAGCAGTTCGAGTGCCGCTTTCTTT,CASSSSAAFF
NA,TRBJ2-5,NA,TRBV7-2,TGTGCCAGCAGCAGACCGGGGGGCATGAGGGAGACCCAGTACTTC,CASSRPGGMRETQYF
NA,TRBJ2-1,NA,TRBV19,TGTGCCACCCAGTCTGTAAGGGAGAGTGAGCAGTTCTTC,CATQSVRESEQFF
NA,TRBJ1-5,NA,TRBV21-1,TGTGCCAGCAGCAATGCGGGAGGCAATCAGCCCCAGCATTTT,CASSNAGGNQPQHF
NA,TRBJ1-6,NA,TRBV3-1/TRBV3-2,TGTGCCAGCAGCCACCACGGCGGGGGTGAGAATTCACCCCTCCACTTT,CASSHHGGGENSPLHF
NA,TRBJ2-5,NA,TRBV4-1,TGCGCCAGCAGCCTCCTTGCGGGGGCAGAGACCCAGTACTTC,CASSLLAGAETQYF
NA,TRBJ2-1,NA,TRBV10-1,TGCGCCATCACCTCTAAAGGGAGCAAAGGTGAGCAGTTCTTC,CAITSKGSKGEQFF
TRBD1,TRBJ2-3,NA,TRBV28,TGTGCCAGCAGTCTACCCCTCGGGCAGGGGGCGGGGAATACGCAGTATTTT,CASSLPLGQGAGNTQYF
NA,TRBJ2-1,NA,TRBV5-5,TGTGCCAGCAGCCCTCCGGGACTCCCGCATGAGCAGTTCTTC,CASSPPGLPHEQFF
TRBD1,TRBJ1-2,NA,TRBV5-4,TGTGCCAGCAGCGCGGCGGGACAGGGGGCGTTGGACTATGGCTACACCTTC,CASSAAGQGALDYGYTF
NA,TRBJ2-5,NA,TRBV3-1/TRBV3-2,TGTGCCAGCAGCCAAGATTTTGGGGGGGCAAAGACCCAGTACTTC,CASSQDFGGAKTQYF
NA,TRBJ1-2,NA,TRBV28,TGTGCCAGCAGTTCCAGGGCAGAGAACTATGGCTACACCTTC,CASSSRAENYGYTF
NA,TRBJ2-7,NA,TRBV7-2,TGTGCCAGCACCCAGGGGCCCTACGAGCAGTACTTC,CASTQGPYEQYF
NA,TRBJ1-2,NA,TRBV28,TGTGCCAGCACCCTCGACAGGACCTATGGCTACACCTTC,CASTLDRTYGYTF
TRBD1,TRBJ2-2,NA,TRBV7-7,TGTGCCGTGCGACAGGGGACCGGGGAGCTGTTTTTT,CAVRQGTGELFF
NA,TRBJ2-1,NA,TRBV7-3,TGTGCCAGCAGCTTATTGCCGTTAGGGGGGGCCGGTGAGCAGTTCTTC,CASSLLPLGGAGEQFF
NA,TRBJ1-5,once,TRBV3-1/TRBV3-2,TGTGCCAGCAGCCCCTCGGGGGGGGTCTATCAGCCCCAGCATTTT,CASSPSGGVYQPQHF
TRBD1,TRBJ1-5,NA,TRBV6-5,TGTGCCAGCAGTTACAGGGGGCAAGGTCAGCCCCAGCATTTT,CASSYRGQGQPQHF
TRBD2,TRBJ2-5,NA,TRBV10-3,TGTGCCATCAGTAAGGGACTAGCAGCCCAAGAGACCCAGTACTTC,CAISKGLAAQETQYF
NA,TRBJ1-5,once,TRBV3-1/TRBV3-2,TGTGCCAGCAGCCAGGGCGGGGGGCCCCAGCATTTT,CASSQGGGPQHF
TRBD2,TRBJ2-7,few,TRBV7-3,TGTGCCAGCAGCAAAATGGGGCGGGGGTACGAGCAGTACTTC,CASSKMGRGYEQYF
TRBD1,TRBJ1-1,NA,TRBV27,TGTGCCAGCAGACGCGCGGGGACAGGGACTTCTTTTGCTGAAGCTTTCTTT,CASRRAGTGTSFAEAFF
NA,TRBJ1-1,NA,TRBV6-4,TGTGCCAGCAAGAACGGTGAAGCTTTCTTT,CASKNGEAFF
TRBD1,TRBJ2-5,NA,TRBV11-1,TGTGCCAGCAGCCCTGTGGGACAGGGGAAGGGAGAGACCCAGTACTTC,CASSPVGQGKGETQYF